This record concerns one T cell receptor beta chain sequence. The record originates from a study of OX40 agonist ivuxolimab in advanced cancers. Whole-study context: Three patients, one with hepatocellular carcinoma and two with cutaneous melanoma, achieved partial responses.

Profiled with immunoSEQ multiplex PCR; TCRdb holds only in-frame clones, not every one. The sample lists 40,000 or so clones, more than 75% occurring once. Between the trimmed V and J ends, which lost 4 bases and 0 bases, there was a span of 10 bases. Germline values: CDR1 SGHNT, CDR2 YENEEA. CDR3 length equals 14 residues. This sample comprised CD4+ or CD8+ T cells sorted from blood, obtained in a trial of the OX40 agonist ivuxolimab. The V and J genes are TRBV11-3 and TRBJ2-7; no clear D. The receptor's source is an adult with an advanced solid tumor such as melanoma, head and neck, liver or kidney cancer. As DNA, the CDR3 is TGTGCCAGCAGCTCAGACAAATACTCCTACGAGCAGTACTTC. Amino acids: CASSSDKYSYEQYF.